The rows below give T cell receptor beta chains drawn from one sample of a study of T cell changes during pregnancy in multiple sclerosis. The assay was immunoSEQ multiplex PCR, and TCRdb's table has in-frame clones only and misses some. The table includes about 29,000 clones, around nine tenths detected once. The material was CD8+ T cells from peripheral blood mononuclear cells, obtained after pregnancy. The origin of the receptors is a female donor with multiple sclerosis, enrolled in a pregnancy study. CDR3s include the opening cysteine and the closing phenylalanine or tryptophan. D genes are given only for firm matches. Rows give clone size only sometimes, using once, few, many, or a class for an expanded clone.

j_call d_call v_call clone_size cdr3_aa cdr3_nt
TRBJ1-2 TRBD1 TRBV6-5 . CASSPGTGGGYTF TGTGCCAGCAGTCCCGGGACAGGGGGTGGCTACACCTTC
TRBJ2-3 . TRBV6-4 few CASSATGTDTQYF TGTGCCAGCAGTGCCACAGGGACAGATACGCAGTATTTT
TRBJ2-2 . TRBV9 . CASTPGNTGELFF TGTGCCAGCACCCCCGGGAACACCGGGGAGCTGTTTTTT
TRBJ2-5 TRBD2 TRBV6-5 . CASCPAGRQETQYF TGTGCCAGCTGCCCAGCGGGAAGACAAGAGACCCAGTACTTC
TRBJ1-2 . TRBV4-2 . CASSQDRRNYGYTF TGTGCCAGCAGCCAAGACAGGCGAAACTATGGCTACACCTTC
TRBJ2-5 . TRBV7-7 once CASSPGLLSEETQYF TGTGCTAGCAGCCCGGGACTTCTATCGGAAGAGACCCAGTACTTC
TRBJ2-4 . TRBV9 . CASSPGLAKNIQYF TGTGCCAGCAGCCCGGGACTAGCCAAAAACATTCAGTACTTC
TRBJ1-2 TRBD1 TRBV28 . CASSQVTGAPPIGYTF TGTGCCAGCAGCCAGGTTACAGGGGCCCCTCCTATAGGCTACACCTTC
TRBJ1-5 TRBD1 TRBV4-2 . CASKQGDDNQPQHF TGTGCCAGCAAGCAGGGGGATGATAATCAGCCCCAGCATTTT
TRBJ2-1 TRBD2 TRBV29-1 . CSVDPLSGSSYNEQFF TGCAGCGTTGATCCACTTAGCGGGAGCTCCTACAATGAGCAGTTCTTC
TRBJ2-7 TRBD1 TRBV4-3 . CASSPDRGTEQYF TGCGCCAGCAGCCCGGACAGGGGGACCGAGCAGTACTTC